A selection of T cell receptor beta chains follows, all from one sample in a study of beta chain features in type 1 diabetes. Assay used: immunoSEQ multiplex PCR; TCRdb lists only in-frame clones, some missing. Found here are 600,000 or so clones, over 11% of them singletons; the top ten hold 0.03% to 0.045%. Source material: naive CD4+ T cells from blood. The receptors derive from a young man with type 1 diabetes. The CDR3 runs from the conserved cysteine through the conserved F or W. A D gene is named only where the DNA matches it firmly. A row's size may be missing; if present it is once, few, many or a size class.

cdr3_aa cdr3_nt j_call clone_size v_call d_call
CASSQDIDTQYF TGTGCCAGCAGCCAAGACATCGATACGCAGTATTTT TRBJ2-3 few TRBV4-2 -
CASSRAGNSPLHF TGCGCCAGCAGTCGCGCGGGGAATTCACCCCTCCACTTT TRBJ1-6 few TRBV5-1 -
CASSFSAWDANYGYTF TGTGCCAGCAGCTTTTCGGCATGGGACGCTAACTATGGCTACACCTTC TRBJ1-2 few TRBV7-8 -
CASSFSGTGDTEAFF TGTGCCAGCAGCTTCTCCGGGACAGGGGACACTGAAGCTTTCTTT TRBJ1-1 few TRBV7-9 TRBD1
CAWSPPGLSGAFF TGTGCCTGGAGTCCCCCGGGACTCTCTGGGGCTTTCTTT TRBJ1-1 few TRBV30 -
CASSYLDAGRNEQFF TGTGCCAGCAGTTACCTTGACGCTGGACGGAATGAGCAGTTCTTC TRBJ2-1 few TRBV6-5 -
CASGSVGVGQGDLYEQYF TGTGCCAGCGGGTCAGTAGGAGTGGGGCAGGGCGATCTCTACGAGCAGTACTTC TRBJ2-7 - TRBV27 -
CAWSPTPGGGYNEQFF TGTGCCTGGAGCCCCACGCCAGGCGGGGGTTACAATGAGCAGTTCTTC TRBJ2-1 - TRBV30 TRBD2
CASSQVASGSGYGYTF TGTGCCAGCAGCCAAGTGGCCTCGGGGAGCGGCTATGGCTACACCTTC TRBJ1-2 - TRBV14 -
CASSPGSNYGYTF TGCGCCAGCAGCCCGGGATCCAACTATGGCTACACCTTC TRBJ1-2 - TRBV5-1 -